This entry lists 32 T cell receptor beta chains sequenced from one sample in a study of blood T cells in healthy people across ages. The second PCR ran roughly 7 to 12 cycles with a sample-barcoded 5' primer and J-beta primers. TCRdb re-analysed the 5' RACE reads in MiXCR, keeping a single row per CDR3 protein. The sample yields almost 800,000 distinct CDR3 sequences, 55% to 75% seen once. Sequencing was performed on blood. Source of these receptors: a man aged 30 to 39 in good health.

On this clonotype itself: One junction end disagrees with the germline gene, perhaps due to a read error. The V call is TRBV20-1, the J call TRBJ2-3; 13 bases are a match to TRBD2. Looked up from germline, CDR1 is DFQATT and CDR2 is SNEGSKA (reference sequence). The CDR3 is 14 residues long. The CDR3 is CSLPGLAGPDTRYF. In DNA, the CDR3 is TGCAGCCTACCGGGACTAGCGGGACCAGATACGCGGTATTTT.

CDR3 bases: TGTGCCACCAGCAGAGATCGGGGGACTAGCGAGGAAGAGACCCAGTACTTC. It codes for CATSRDRGTSEEETQYF. This chain links TRBV15 with TRBJ2-5; TRBD2 matches 10 bases. With V trimmed by 0 bases and J by 3 bases, 7 bases remained unmatched. The CDR3 totals 17 residues. Germline CDR1 is LNHNV and CDR2 is YYDKDF (reference sequence).

V usage is TRBV6-5 and J usage is TRBJ1-2; D is uncertain. The CDR3 covers 17 residues. Trimming took off 0 bases at V and 5 bases at J, with 19 bases between the two ends. Germline V gene data show CDR1 as MNHEY and CDR2 as SVGAGI. CDR3 bases: TGTGCCAGCAGTTACTCGAAGCCGCGGACGGAGAAGTATGGCTACACCTTC. Translating it yields CASSYSKPRTEKYGYTF.

This clonotype was found a few times. The V gene is TRBV5-6, the J gene TRBJ1-1, with D maybe TRBD1 (5 bases). CDR3 size: 17 residues. Germline CDR1 SGHDT, CDR2 YYEEEE. The germline V and J ends were trimmed by 0 bases and 1 base, with 16 bases remaining between them. The CDR3 region is CASSLAGFWTPNTEAFF. The DNA of the CDR3 is TGTGCCAGCAGCTTGGCAGGGTTTTGGACGCCGAACACTGAAGCTTTCTTT.

This chain connects TRBV7-2 to TRBJ2-7; perhaps D is TRBD1 or TRBD2 (5 bases each). The CDR3 consists of 14 residues. CDR1 is SGHTA and CDR2 is FQGNSA in the germline V gene. The V and J ends lost 3 bases and 1 base respectively, with 10 bases between them. CDR3 bases: TGTGCCAGCAGCTTCGGGGCAGTGTCCTACGAGCAGTACTTC. Amino acid sequence: CASSFGAVSYEQYF.

The chain joins TRBV20-1 to TRBJ2-1; 11 bases agree with TRBD2. Trimming cost V 5 bases and J 4 bases; bases outside gene matches: 4. CDR1 DFQATT and CDR2 SNEGSKA come from the germline V gene (reference sequence). The CDR3 covers 14 residues. CDR3 DNA: TGCAGTGCTGTCGGGACTAGCGGTTACAATGAGCAGTTCTTC. This encodes CSAVGTSGYNEQFF.

The V call is TRBV20-1, the J call TRBJ2-7; unclear D gene. Trimming left V 3 bases short and J 0 bases short, with 21 bases between. The CDR3 totals 17 residues. The V gene's germline CDR1 is DFQATT and CDR2 SNEGSKA (reference sequence). The DNA for the CDR3 is TGCAGTGCTAGGATTAATATTGGACCCTACTTCTCCTACGAGCAGTACTTC. This translates into CSARINIGPYFSYEQYF.

The rearrangement joins TRBV29-1 to TRBJ2-5; D gene unclear. The CDR3 is made up of 13 amino acids. Germline CDR1 reads SQVTM; CDR2 reads ANQGSEA. Deletions cut 6 bases from V and 1 base from J, with 12 bases between. This CDR3 is CSVAMALQETQYF. The CDR3 DNA reads TGCAGCGTAGCCATGGCCCTCCAAGAGACCCAGTACTTC.

The chain recombines TRBV12-3 or TRBV12-4 with TRBJ2-7; weak D call: TRBD1 (5 bases). The DNA end is a closer match to TRBJ2-4, so the J assignment may be wrong. The CDR3 contains 14 residues. As DNA, the CDR3 is TGTGCCAGCAGTTTTAGGGGTGTCAAAAACATTCAGTACTTC. Its protein is CASSFRGVKNIQYF.

The chain joins TRBV6-5 to TRBJ1-1; weak D call: TRBD1 (6 bases). Germline CDR1 MNHEY, CDR2 SVGAGI. V was cut by 2 bases and J by 4 bases, with 14 bases left in between. This CDR3 is built from 15 residues. CDR3 sequence reads: CASSYPGAPLTEAFF. The DNA for the CDR3 is TGTGCCAGCAGTTACCCGGGGGCTCCCCTCACTGAAGCTTTCTTT.

This sequence joins TRBV3-1 and TRBJ2-5; TRBD1 aligns across 9 bases. Germline assignment: CDR1 LGHDT and CDR2 YNNKEL (reference sequence). Trimming at V came to 3 bases and at J to 4 bases, leaving 12 bases not matched to a gene. The CDR3 is 17 residues long. CDR3 residues: CASSHLRTGETGETQYF. Written as DNA, the CDR3 is TGTGCCAGCAGCCACCTTCGGACAGGGGAGACCGGAGAGACCCAGTACTTC.

In its sample, this clonotype was seen many times. The V gene is TRBV15, the J gene TRBJ2-5; 7 positions agree with TRBD1. The germline V gene encodes CDR1 LNHNV and CDR2 YYDKDF (reference sequence). This CDR3 spans 14 amino acids. V shed 0 bases and J 5 bases; nucleotides not matched to a gene: 3. The CDR3 DNA reads TGTGCCACCAGCAGAGATCCAGGGGGTGAGACCCAGTACTTC. Its protein product is CATSRDPGGETQYF.

This clonotype was seen only a few times. In nucleotides, the CDR3 is TGTGCCAGCAGCCACATACAGGGGACAACCTACGAGCAGTACTTC. This encodes CASSHIQGTTYEQYF. The rearrangement joins TRBV7-9 to TRBJ2-7; 7 positions match TRBD1. Germline CDR1 is SEHNR and CDR2 is FQNEAQ (reference sequence). The CDR3 consists of 15 residues. Trimming at V came to 5 bases and at J to 2 bases, leaving 9 bases not matched to a gene.

Worth noting for this clonotype: Relative to the germline gene, one junction end is altered; a read error may explain this. V is TRBV3-1 and J is TRBJ2-7; D is uncertain. This CDR3 is built from 14 residues. From germline, CDR1 is LGHDT and CDR2 YNNKEL (reference sequence). This CDR3 reads CASIQAVTVYEQYF. The CDR3 nucleotides read TGTGCCAGCATCCAAGCTGTGACGGTCTACGAGCAGTACTTC.

The V and J genes are TRBV10-1 and TRBJ1-1, with D tentatively TRBD1 (5 bases). The V and J ends lost 4 bases and 3 bases respectively, with 21 bases between them. This CDR3 is 17 amino acids long. The germline V gene has CDR1 WNHNN and CDR2 SYGVQD (reference sequence). CDR3 protein: CASSAGGLLNVYTEAFF. In DNA form, the CDR3 reads TGCGCCAGCAGTGCCGGGGGACTCCTAAACGTCTACACTGAAGCTTTCTTT.

For the CDR3, the DNA is TGCAGTGCCCCGGGACTAGGTTCGCACGAGCAGTACTTC. Translation: CSAPGLGSHEQYF. The chain links TRBV20-1 to TRBJ2-4; 8 nucleotides align to TRBD2. The J call may be in error: the DNA end matches TRBJ2-7 better. CDR1 and CDR2 from the germline V gene are DFQATT and SNEGSKA (reference sequence). CDR3 length: 13 residues.

V is TRBV12-3 or TRBV12-4 and J is TRBJ2-5; the D gene could be TRBD1 or TRBD2 (5 bases each). This CDR3 region has 15 residues. Trimming stripped 5 bases from V and 5 bases from J, with 18 bases between. The CDR3 here is CASSGGIRVGETQYF. In nucleotides, the CDR3 is TGTGCCAGCAGTGGGGGTATTAGGGTTGGGGAGACCCAGTACTTC.

V gene TRBV7-2 combines with J gene TRBJ1-2, with D perhaps matching TRBD1 (5 bases). Trimming cost V 6 bases and J 7 bases, with 15 bases left between them. Germline loops: CDR1 SGHTA, CDR2 FQGNSA. The CDR3 spans 13 residues. CDR3 in DNA: TGTGCCAGCAGACCAAGTGGGGCGGGTGGCTACACCTTC. Translation gives CASRPSGAGGYTF.

In its sample, this clonotype was seen a few times. The rearrangement uses TRBV20-1 and TRBJ2-7, with unresolved D. The DNA matches TRBJ2-5 better at its end, which makes the J call doubtful. The CDR3 loop spans 13 amino acids. Germline loops: CDR1 DFQATT, CDR2 SNEGSKA (reference sequence). CDR3 in DNA: TGCAGTGCTTACGATTCTCCCGGAGAGACCCAGTACTTC. Translation gives CSAYDSPGETQYF.

The V gene is TRBV2, the J gene TRBJ2-7; D is undetermined. Trimming removed 7 bases at V and 3 bases at J, with 19 bases between. The CDR3 has 15 amino acids. Per germline, CDR1 SNHLY and CDR2 FYNNEI. The CDR3 loop reads CASKRKETWNYEQYF. CDR3 nucleotides: TGTGCCAGCAAAAGGAAGGAGACATGGAACTACGAGCAGTACTTC.

The V call is TRBV15, the J call TRBJ2-5, with TRBD1 matching over 9 bases. TRBJ2-7 explains the end of the DNA better; the J call may be wrong. CDR1 is LNHNV and CDR2 is YYDKDF in the germline V gene (reference sequence). The CDR3 is made up of 14 amino acids. CDR3 protein: CATNKGQGNYEQYF. The CDR3 DNA is TGTGCCACCAATAAGGGACAGGGAAACTACGAGCAGTACTTC.

At least ten counts were recorded for this clonotype. At one end, the junction sequence differs from germline, possibly due to a read error. The V gene is TRBV27, the J gene TRBJ2-7, with 7 bases aligning to TRBD1. The CDR3 totals 13 residues. Germline CDR1 is MNHEY and CDR2 is SMNVEV (reference sequence). Written as DNA, the CDR3 is TGCGCCAGCAGCTCAGGGGGCTCCTACGAGCAGTACTTC. Its protein is CASSSGGSYEQYF.

This rearrangement joins TRBV7-9 to TRBJ1-6, with 8 bases matching TRBD1. This CDR3 comprises 14 residues. Losses at the gene ends were 5 bases for V and 10 bases for J; bases not matched to a gene: 7. Germline loops: CDR1 SEHNR, CDR2 FQNEAQ (reference sequence). CDR3 in DNA: TGTGCCAGCAGCCCGACAGGGGATGGGTCACCCCTCCACTTT. Translating gives CASSPTGDGSPLHF.

The CDR3 protein is CASSLETGNLGGYTF. CDR3 in DNA: TGTGCCAGCAGCTTAGAAACAGGGAATCTAGGAGGCTACACCTTC. The V and J genes are TRBV7-2 and TRBJ1-2; D might be TRBD1 (6 bases). Trimming removed 1 base from V and 8 bases from J, with 17 bases in between. Germline assignment: CDR1 SGHTA and CDR2 FQGNSA. This CDR3 contains 15 residues. Drawing the rest from reference TRBV7-2 and TRBJ1-2, the complete variable domain is GAGVSQSPSNKVTEKGKDVELRCDPISGHTALYWYRQSLGQGLEFLIYFQGNSAPDKSGLPSDRFSAERTGGSVSTLTIQRTQQEDSAVYLCASSLETGNLGGYTFGSGTRLTVV.

The chain recombines TRBV12-3 or TRBV12-4 with TRBJ2-5; 8 bases map to TRBD2. V shed 1 base and J 3 bases; nucleotides not matched to a gene: 4. This CDR3 comprises 15 residues. CDR3 residues: CASSLDGSGEETQYF. The CDR3 nucleotides read TGTGCCAGCAGTTTAGATGGTAGCGGGGAAGAGACCCAGTACTTC.

This clonotype appeared once. The chain uses TRBV5-1 and TRBJ2-3, with 14 bases fitting TRBD2. This CDR3 is 16 amino acids long. Germline lookup yields CDR1 SGHRS and CDR2 YFSETQ. V gave up 5 bases and J gave up 4 bases; unmatched junction bases: 6. CDR3 DNA: TGCGCCAGCAGGACTAGCGGGAGGGAAGCGGCAGATACGCAGTATTTT. Its protein product is CASRTSGREAADTQYF.

The chain is built from TRBV7-2 and TRBJ2-5; 7 bases match TRBD2. Germline-derived CDR1 and CDR2 are SGHTA and FQGNSA. With V trimmed by 5 bases and J by 5 bases, 5 bases remained unmatched. The CDR3 runs 13 residues. The CDR3 DNA sequence: TGTGCCAGCAGCGCCAGCGGGAAGGAGACCCAGTACTTC. It encodes CASSASGKETQYF.

This chain joins TRBV2 and TRBJ2-1; D perhaps matches TRBD1 (6 bases). The CDR3 loop spans 15 amino acids. V lost 6 bases and J lost 6, with 18 bases in between. Germline V CDR1 and CDR2: SNHLY, FYNNEI. The chain's CDR3 is CASRERTDRINEQFF. For the CDR3, the DNA is TGTGCCAGCAGGGAGCGGACAGATAGGATCAATGAGCAGTTCTTC. The whole variable domain, filled in from reference TRBV2 and TRBJ2-1, reads EPEVTQTPSHQVTQMGQEVILRCVPISNHLYFYWYRQILGQKVEFLVSFYNNEISEKSEIFDDQFSVERPDGSNFTLKIRSTKLEDSAMYFCASRERTDRINEQFFGPGTRLTVL.

This clonotype was found a few times. In DNA, the CDR3 is TGTGCCATCAGTGAACGGAACAATGAGCAGTTCTTC. This gives the protein CAISERNNEQFF. The chain has TRBV10-3 and TRBJ2-1; D is undetermined. V shed 3 bases and J shed 5 bases, with 5 bases lying between them. Germline CDR1 reads ENHRY; CDR2 reads SYGVKD. The CDR3 spans 12 residues.

The chain carries TRBV20-1 and TRBJ2-1; TRBD2 agrees at 8 bases. Near its end, the DNA agrees better with TRBJ2-7, so the J call may be wrong. CDR1 is DFQATT and CDR2 is SNEGSKA in the germline V gene (reference sequence). The CDR3 spans 14 residues. DNA for the CDR3: TGCAGTGCTAGGCCGGGACTAGACGTCGGCGAGCAGTACTTC. Its translation is CSARPGLDVGEQYF.

The gene calls are TRBV5-1 and TRBJ2-1; D is perhaps TRBD2 (6 bases). This CDR3 has 14 residues. Trimming took off 4 bases at V and 4 bases at J, with 12 bases between the two ends. Germline V gene data show CDR1 as SGHRS and CDR2 as YFSETQ. CDR3 bases: TGCGCCAGCAGCGTCGGGAGTCAATACAATGAGCAGTTCTTC. As protein: CASSVGSQYNEQFF.

Only one count was recorded for this clonotype. An end of the junction differs from the germline gene, which may be a read error. The chain links TRBV27 to TRBJ2-3; 7 bases map to TRBD2. Germline V lookup: CDR1 MNHEY, CDR2 SMNVEV (reference sequence). The CDR3 has 17 residues. The CDR3: CASSLGVSAGVTDTQYF. CDR3 DNA: TGCGCCAGCAGTTTGGGGGTAAGCGCGGGAGTCACAGATACGCAGTATTTT.